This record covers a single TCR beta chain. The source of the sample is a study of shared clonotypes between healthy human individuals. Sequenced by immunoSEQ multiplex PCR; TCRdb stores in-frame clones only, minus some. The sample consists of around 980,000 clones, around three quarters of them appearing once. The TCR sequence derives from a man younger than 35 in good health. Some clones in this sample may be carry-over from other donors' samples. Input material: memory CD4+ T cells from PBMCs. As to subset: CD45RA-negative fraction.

In nucleotides, the CDR3 is TGTGCCAGCAGTCCCTGGTCCGGGGAGCTGTTTTTT. Its protein product is CASSPWSGELFF. The chain employs TRBV28 and TRBJ2-2, with D unclear. The CDR3 contains 12 residues. V gave up 5 bases and J gave up 6 bases, with 7 bases separating them. Germline V gene lookup returns CDR1 MDHEN and CDR2 SYDVKM.